At least ten counts were recorded for the clone carrying this TCR beta chain. Its antigen is not identified. A patient was excluded if there was uncontrolled infection, other autoimmune disease, pregnancy or lactation. The data were taken from a study of T cells in Graves' hyperthyroidism and ophthalmopathy. Study-level points and caveats: Blood held most thyroid clonotypes expanded above 0.001 frequency. Before onset, ophthalmopathy was predicted by the model a median approximately 6.7 months earlier.

Template material for amplifying TCR beta CDR3 regions consisted of RNA transcripts. A set of HTBI primers served as the primers for a first-round RT-PCR of the TCR CDR3. Using its own MiXCR run on the multiplex PCR reads, TCRdb lists one record per CDR3 protein. The data hold 300,000 to 500,000 distinct CDR3 sequences, with about 14% observed a single time. Trimming shortened V by 5 bases and J by 7 bases, and 17 bases separated the two germline ends. Germline V lookup: CDR1 MNHNS, CDR2 SASEGT. The CDR3 sequence is 14 residues long. The receptor was isolated from a man aged 45-65 years with Graves' ophthalmopathy. Sequencing was performed on blood. The chain uses TRBV6-1 and TRBJ1-2; D may be TRBD1 (6 bases). In nucleotides, the CDR3 is TGTGCCAGCAGTATAGACGACAGGTCCTCTGGCTACACCTTC. Translation: CASSIDDRSSGYTF.